This note documents a single TCR beta chain sequence. This CDR3 contains 16 residues. CDR1 and CDR2 from the germline V gene are SGHTA and FQGTGA. V lost 6 bases and J lost 5; bases outside the gene matches: 12. The data are from a study of T-cell reconstitution after alpha-beta-depleted transplantation in children. Unique molecular identifiers featured in how the TCRbeta library was prepared. TCRdb ran MiXCR on the PCR reads and lists one entry per CDR3 protein. The data hold 250,000 to 300,000 distinct CDR3 sequences, with more than 9% observed a single time. This clonotype originated in a human donor who donated a stem cell graft to a child with SCID. Here the sequenced sample was PBMCs from the stem cell graft donor, taken from the stem cell graft. The chain recombines TRBV7-3 with TRBJ2-3; the match to TRBD2 covers 9 bases. CDR3 sequence reads: CASSLAAGGPQDTQYF. CDR3 bases: TGTGCCAGCAGTCTAGCGGCGGGGGGGCCCCAAGATACGCAGTATTTT.